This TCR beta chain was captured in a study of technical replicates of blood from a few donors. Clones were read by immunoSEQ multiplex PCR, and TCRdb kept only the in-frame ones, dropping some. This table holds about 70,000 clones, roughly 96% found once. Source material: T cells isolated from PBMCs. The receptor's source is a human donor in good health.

The CDR3 coding sequence is TGTGCCAGCGACGGGGGTGAGCAGTTCTTC. Its protein is CASDGGEQFF. The chain joins TRBV2 to TRBJ2-1, with D tentatively TRBD2 (6 bases). The germline CDR1 and CDR2 sequences are SNHLY and FYNNEI. This CDR3 is 10 amino acids long. V was cut by 8 bases and J by 9 bases, with 8 bases left in between.